Below, 12 T cell receptor beta chains from the same sample are listed, as sequenced in a study of cytomegalovirus exposure and HLA in healthy donors. Both 60 Vbeta primers and 13 Jbeta primers went into the PCR. Data came from immunoSEQ multiplex PCR; TCRdb stores just in-frame clones and leaves some out. The sample holds around 300,000 clones, roughly 70% seen once. The sample consisted of PBMCs. All receptors come from a female donor in good health and CMV-seronegative.

The chain employs TRBV12-5 and TRBJ2-1, with TRBD2 matching 11 bases. The V gene end was trimmed by 7 bases and the J gene end by 10 bases; junction bases not matched to a gene: 12. This CDR3 contains 15 residues. Germline values: CDR1 LGHNT, CDR2 FRNRAP. The chain's CDR3 is CASALAGGPWEEQFF. The CDR3 nucleotides are TGTGCTAGTGCATTAGCGGGAGGGCCTTGGGAGGAGCAGTTCTTC.

The chain joins TRBV7-9 to TRBJ1-3; D gene ambiguous. V was shortened by 1 base and J by 0 bases, with 16 bases between the two germline ends. CDR1 is SEHNR and CDR2 is FQNEAQ in the germline V gene (reference sequence). This CDR3 is built from 18 residues. The CDR3 DNA is TGTGCCAGCAGCTTAGTGAGACTCCTCCCTCCCTCTGGAAACACCATATATTTT. It translates to CASSLVRLLPPSGNTIYF.

The chain couples TRBV2 to TRBJ2-1, with a weak D call TRBD2 (6 bases). The CDR3 consists of 13 residues. V was shortened by 6 bases and J by 11 bases, with 17 bases between the two germline ends. Germline loops: CDR1 SNHLY, CDR2 FYNNEI. The CDR3 reads CASSDDGREKQFF. CDR3 nucleotide sequence: TGTGCCAGCAGCGACGACGGACGGGAGAAGCAGTTCTTC. Together with reference TRBV2 and TRBJ2-1, the CDR3 gives the full variable domain: EPEVTQTPSHQVTQMGQEVILRCVPISNHLYFYWYRQILGQKVEFLVSFYNNEISEKSEIFDDQFSVERPDGSNFTLKIRSTKLEDSAMYFCASSDDGREKQFFGPGTRLTVL.

This chain uses TRBV11-3 with TRBJ1-1; no reliable D call. The CDR3 length is 15 residues. Trimming pared 2 bases from V and 4 bases from J, leaving 14 bases between. Germline loops: CDR1 SGHNT, CDR2 YENEEA. Written as DNA, the CDR3 is TGTGCCAGCAGCTTACCTCCCGGGAGGAGCACTGAAGCTTTCTTT. Protein: CASSLPPGRSTEAFF.

The chain is built from TRBV6-5 and TRBJ1-6; 8 nucleotides agree with TRBD1. V lost 5 bases to trimming and J lost 7 bases; unmatched junction nucleotides: 7. The germline gives CDR1 MNHEY, CDR2 SVGAGI. The CDR3 is made up of 15 amino acids. This CDR3 reads CASSRWTGINSPLHF. The DNA of the CDR3 is TGTGCCAGCAGTCGATGGACAGGGATAAATTCACCCCTCCACTTT.

The gene calls are TRBV7-6 and TRBJ2-1, with 16 positions matching TRBD2. Germline V gene data show CDR1 as SGHVS and CDR2 as FNYEAQ. The ends lost 4 bases at V and 9 bases at J; junction bases unmatched: 12. This CDR3 contains 18 residues. The CDR3 coding sequence is TGTGCCAGCAGCTCCACTGGGACTAGCGGGAGGGCCGTCGGTGAGCAGTTCTTC. It translates to CASSSTGTSGRAVGEQFF.

This chain joins TRBV11-2 and TRBJ1-5; weak D call: TRBD1 (5 bases). V gave up 1 base and J gave up 12 bases, with 19 bases separating them. The CDR3 is made up of 15 amino acids. The germline CDR1 and CDR2 sequences are SGHAT and FQNNGV. DNA for the CDR3: TGTGCCAGCAGCTTAGTAGGTACAGGCCGAGAACGCCAGCATTTT. This encodes CASSLVGTGRERQHF.

The count of this clone is one. This rearrangement joins TRBV5-1 to TRBJ2-5; 8 bases are a match to TRBD2. This CDR3 has 14 residues. Germline-derived CDR1 and CDR2 are SGHRS and YFSETQ. Trimming cost V 2 bases and J 5 bases; bases outside gene matches: 5. CDR3 protein: CASSLEREWETQYF. For the CDR3, the DNA is TGCGCCAGCAGCTTAGAGCGGGAGTGGGAGACCCAGTACTTC.

The chain is built from TRBV30 and TRBJ1-2; D unclear. V lost 1 base and J lost 8, with 14 bases in between. Germline V gene data show CDR1 as GTSNPN and CDR2 as SVGIG (reference sequence). The length of the CDR3 is 13 residues. The DNA for the CDR3 is TGTGCCTGGAGTGACGGGGAGGTTGGCGGCTACACCTTC. Its protein is CAWSDGEVGGYTF.

V is TRBV5-4 and J is TRBJ2-7, with 7 positions matching TRBD2. The V segment lost 0 bases and the J segment 3 bases; nucleotides outside the gene matches: 6. The CDR3 is 15 residues long. Germline assignment: CDR1 SGHNT and CDR2 YYREEE (reference sequence). This CDR3 is CASSLVAGANYEQYF. Written as DNA, the CDR3 is TGTGCCAGCAGCTTGGTTGCGGGAGCCAACTACGAGCAGTACTTC.

The sample holds a few counts of this clone. CDR3 in DNA: TGTGCCAGTACCCCTAGTCTAGCGCAACGGGGAGACATTCAGTACTTC. Encoded protein: CASTPSLAQRGDIQYF. The chain carries TRBV19 and TRBJ2-4, with a possible D match to TRBD2 (6 bases). This CDR3 comprises 16 residues. Germline-derived CDR1 and CDR2 are LNHDA and SQIVND (reference sequence). V was trimmed by 7 bases and J by 8 bases, leaving 24 bases between them. The variable domain in full, completed from reference TRBV19 and TRBJ2-4, reads DGGITQSPKYLFRKEGQNVTLSCEQNLNHDAMYWYRQDPGQGLRLIYYSQIVNDFQKGDIAEGYSVSREKKESFPLTVTSAQKNPTAFYLCASTPSLAQRGDIQYFGAGTRLSVL.

The rearrangement uses TRBV7-9 and TRBJ2-4; the D gene is possibly TRBD2 (7 bases). The germline V and J ends were trimmed by 0 bases and 10 bases, with 16 bases remaining between them. Germline V gives CDR1 SEHNR, CDR2 FQNEAQ (reference sequence). The CDR3 length is 15 residues. The CDR3 here is CASSLAVGGATIQYF. The CDR3 coding sequence is TGTGCCAGCAGCTTAGCGGTAGGGGGGGCAACGATTCAGTACTTC.